Below, 30 T cell receptor beta chains from the same sample are listed, as sequenced in a study of graft-versus-host responses after intestinal transplantation. The repertoire was sequenced with immunoSEQ multiplex PCR; TCRdb's copy has only in-frame clones and lacks some. The sample contains 13,000 or so clones, around 38% of which appear only once. The sequences come from alloreactive CD4+ T cells from a mixed lymphocyte reaction culture, collected before intestinal transplant. Indicated subset: CFSE-low proliferating T cells sorted from roughly 6-day pre-transplant mixed lymphocyte reaction (GvH or HvG direction). These receptor sequences come from a human patient who received an intestinal transplant.

V usage is TRBV2 and J usage is TRBJ2-5, with TRBD1 matching 7 bases. V gave up 4 bases and J gave up 5 bases; unmatched junction bases: 4. The CDR3 covers 13 residues. Germline CDR1 SNHLY, CDR2 FYNNEI. DNA of the CDR3: TGTGCCAGCAGTGTAGGGGGCGCGGAGACCCAGTACTTC. Translated, it gives CASSVGGAETQYF. The full variable domain, completed using reference TRBV2 and TRBJ2-5, is EPEVTQTPSHQVTQMGQEVILRCVPISNHLYFYWYRQILGQKVEFLVSFYNNEISEKSEIFDDQFSVERPDGSNFTLKIRSTKLEDSAMYFCASSVGGAETQYFGPGTRLLVL.

The V gene is TRBV7-9, the J gene TRBJ2-5, with 11 bases aligning to TRBD1. CDR1 and CDR2 (germline): SEHNR, FQNEAQ (reference sequence). V shed 5 bases and J 5 bases; nucleotides not matched to a gene: 13. The CDR3 is made up of 17 amino acids. The CDR3 bases are TGTGCCAGCAGCGTATCGTTCCGGACAGGGGGCGCGGAGACCCAGTACTTC. The encoded protein is CASSVSFRTGGAETQYF.

This clone has more than one count but fewer than ten. The chain links TRBV4-1 to TRBJ1-1, with 12 bases lining up with TRBD1. The CDR3 is made up of 16 amino acids. V lost 4 bases, J lost 6 bases, and 9 bases stayed unmatched. Per germline, CDR1 MGHRA and CDR2 YSYEKL. This chain's CDR3 is CASSPGQGAFLAEAFF. The CDR3 nucleotides read TGCGCCAGCAGCCCGGGACAGGGGGCCTTTCTCGCTGAAGCTTTCTTT.

This clone was seen only a few times. The chain couples TRBV2 to TRBJ2-7; 8 bases align to TRBD1. Germline CDR1 and CDR2: SNHLY and FYNNEI. The CDR3 consists of 14 residues. V gave up 4 bases and J gave up 2 bases; unmatched junction bases: 4. Here the CDR3 reads CASSVRQGPYEQYF. Written as DNA, the CDR3 is TGTGCCAGCAGTGTACGACAGGGGCCCTACGAGCAGTACTTC. The whole variable domain, remainder taken from reference TRBV2 and TRBJ2-7, is EPEVTQTPSHQVTQMGQEVILRCVPISNHLYFYWYRQILGQKVEFLVSFYNNEISEKSEIFDDQFSVERPDGSNFTLKIRSTKLEDSAMYFCASSVRQGPYEQYFGPGTRLTVT.

V usage is TRBV9 and J usage is TRBJ1-2, with 7 bases lining up with TRBD1. There are 16 residues in the CDR3. Germline V gene sequence: CDR1 SGDLS, CDR2 YYNGEE. With V trimmed by 4 bases and J by 4 bases, 13 bases remained unmatched. This chain's CDR3 is CASSYRQGLLSYGYTF. CDR3 coding DNA: TGTGCCAGCAGCTATCGACAGGGCCTTCTTTCCTATGGCTACACCTTC. Variable domain in full (rest from reference TRBV9 and TRBJ1-2): DSGVTQTPKHLITATGQRVTLRCSPRSGDLSVYWYQQSLDQGLQFLIQYYNGEERAKGNILERFSAQQFPDLHSELNLSSLELGDSALYFCASSYRQGLLSYGYTFGSGTRLTVV.

The V and J genes are TRBV11-2 and TRBJ1-2; possible D gene TRBD1, 5 bases. The V gene lost 4 bases and the J gene lost 5 bases, with 8 bases spanning the gap. Germline V gene sequence: CDR1 SGHAT, CDR2 FQNNGV. The CDR3 length is 12 residues. In nucleotides, the CDR3 is TGTGCCAGCAGCTCAGGGTTATATGGCTACACCTTC. It yields the protein CASSSGLYGYTF.

This clone was observed a few times. This chain connects TRBV21-1 to TRBJ2-3; TRBD1, the D gene given by the table, was not confirmed from the DNA. TRBV21-1 is termed a pseudogene. The CDR3 runs to 16 residues. CDR3 DNA sequence: TGTGCCAGCAGCAAAGCGCTCGGCCAGGGGACAGATACGCAGTATTTT. Translating it yields CASSKALGQGTDTQYF.

V usage is TRBV27 and J usage is TRBJ1-2; 7 bases map to TRBD1. The germline CDR1 and CDR2 sequences are MNHEY and SMNVEV (reference sequence). This CDR3 is 15 amino acids long. J lost 0 bases, V lost 5 bases, and 6 bases had no gene match. The CDR3 DNA follows: TGTGCCAGCAGTGTAACAGGGGTTCCTAACTATGGCTACACCTTC. It is translated as CASSVTGVPNYGYTF.

The chain couples TRBV13 to TRBJ1-2; 7 nucleotides line up with TRBD1. Germline trimming cut 1 base from V and 8 bases from J; bases unmatched to any gene: 13. CDR1 PRHDT and CDR2 FYEKMQ come from the germline V gene (reference sequence). The CDR3 loop spans 16 amino acids. The CDR3 region is CASSLAPGQPAVGYTF. CDR3 nucleotide sequence: TGTGCCAGCAGCTTAGCCCCGGGACAGCCAGCAGTAGGCTACACCTTC.

This clone has a handful of counts. This sequence joins TRBV6-5 and TRBJ2-7; D remains unclear. The CDR3 contains 12 residues. CDR1 is MNHEY and CDR2 is SVGAGI in the germline V gene. The V gene lost 2 bases and the J gene lost 6 bases, with 8 bases spanning the gap. The CDR3 region is CASSYPGSEQYF. The CDR3 DNA reads TGTGCCAGCAGTTACCCCGGGTCCGAGCAGTACTTC.

This sequence joins TRBV6-5 and TRBJ1-2, with 9 bases that match TRBD1. CDR1 is MNHEY, CDR2 SVGAGI, per germline. The CDR3 spans 14 residues. Unmatched junction bases numbered 2, after V lost 2 bases and J lost 4 bases. Here the CDR3 DNA reads TGTGCCAGCAGTTACGGGACAGGGCTCTATGGCTACACCTTC. This gives the protein CASSYGTGLYGYTF.

The chain uses TRBV6-1 and TRBJ2-7; D unclear. The CDR3 runs 13 residues. Germline V CDR1 and CDR2: MNHNS, SASEGT. The germline V and J ends were trimmed by 4 bases and 2 bases, with 9 bases remaining between them. DNA of the CDR3: TGTGCCAGCAGTGTGGCAGGCACCTACGAGCAGTACTTC. Its translation: CASSVAGTYEQYF.

This clone was seen only a few times. This chain uses TRBV11-3 with TRBJ2-6; the D gene is possibly TRBD2 (5 bases). The germline V gene has CDR1 SGHNT and CDR2 YENEEA. The CDR3 has 16 residues. Between the trimmed V and J ends, which lost 0 bases and 0 bases, there was a span of 6 bases. The CDR3 sequence: CASSLDGSSGANVLTF. CDR3 nucleotides: TGTGCCAGCAGCTTAGATGGGAGCTCTGGGGCCAACGTCCTGACTTTC. The full variable domain, its missing parts supplied by reference TRBV11-3 and TRBJ2-6, is EAGVVQSPRYKIIEKKQPVAFWCNPISGHNTLYWYLQNLGQGPELLIRYENEEAVDDSQLPKDRFSAERLKGVDSTLKIQPAELGDSAVYLCASSLDGSSGANVLTFGAGSRLTVL.

This clone was observed a handful of times. The chain carries TRBV10-1 and TRBJ2-5, with TRBD2 as a possible D gene (6 bases). The V and J ends lost 6 bases and 3 bases respectively, with 17 bases between them. Germline lookup yields CDR1 WNHNN and CDR2 SYGVQD (reference sequence). The CDR3 has 15 amino acids. The CDR3 region is CASRPGTGEEETQYF. DNA of the CDR3: TGCGCCAGCAGGCCCGGGACGGGAGAGGAAGAGACCCAGTACTTC.

The rearrangement uses TRBV19 and TRBJ1-6; 10 nucleotides line up with TRBD1. Germline V gene sequence: CDR1 LNHDA, CDR2 SQIVND (reference sequence). The V and J ends lost 5 bases and 11 bases, in that order; junction bases with no gene match: 6. This CDR3 region has 14 residues. CDR3 loop: CASSEGQGIPPLHF. DNA for the CDR3: TGTGCCAGTAGTGAGGGACAGGGGATACCACCCCTCCACTTT. The full variable domain, its missing parts supplied by reference TRBV19 and TRBJ1-6, is DGGITQSPKYLFRKEGQNVTLSCEQNLNHDAMYWYRQDPGQGLRLIYYSQIVNDFQKGDIAEGYSVSREKKESFPLTVTSAQKNPTAFYLCASSEGQGIPPLHFGNGTRLTVT.

The chain combines TRBV19 with TRBJ1-5, with D unclear. CDR1 and CDR2 (germline): LNHDA, SQIVND (reference sequence). V dropped 10 bases and J dropped 5 bases, with 6 bases sitting between them. This CDR3 spans 10 amino acids. The CDR3: CAILHQPQHF. The CDR3 nucleotides are TGTGCCATCCTTCATCAGCCCCAGCATTTT.

The V and J genes are TRBV29-1 and TRBJ2-7; 9 bases match TRBD1. The germline CDR1 and CDR2 sequences are SQVTM and ANQGSEA. V dropped 4 bases and J dropped 5; count of bases not matched to a gene: 12. The CDR3 is 15 residues long. The CDR3 sequence is CSVVHLGQGINEQYF. The CDR3 region has the DNA TGCAGCGTTGTGCATTTAGGACAGGGGATAAACGAGCAGTACTTC.

V and J are TRBV7-9 and TRBJ1-5; 7 bases map to TRBD1. Germline-derived CDR1 and CDR2 are SEHNR and FQNEAQ (reference sequence). The CDR3 has 14 amino acids. V shed 5 bases, J shed 7 bases, and the junction held 8 bases outside the gene matches. CDR3 DNA: TGTGCCAGCAGCCTCGGACAGGTAGAGCAGCCCCAGCATTTT. Its protein is CASSLGQVEQPQHF.

This chain joins TRBV4-3 and TRBJ2-7; D perhaps matches TRBD1 (6 bases). The germline CDR1 and CDR2 sequences are LGHNA and YSLEER. V dropped 1 base and J dropped 2 bases, with 12 bases sitting between them. The CDR3 is 15 residues long. This chain's CDR3 is CASSQGTGNPYEQYF. In DNA, the CDR3 is TGCGCCAGCAGCCAAGGAACAGGGAACCCCTACGAGCAGTACTTC.

The rearrangement uses TRBV19 and TRBJ1-6; tentatively, D is TRBD1 (6 bases). CDR1 and CDR2 (germline): LNHDA, SQIVND (reference sequence). V was shortened by 5 bases and J by 10 bases, with 15 bases between the two germline ends. This CDR3 spans 14 amino acids. CDR3 bases: TGTGCCAGTAGTCTCGGGACATTTGAGTCACCCCTCCACTTT. Its protein product is CASSLGTFESPLHF.

For this clone: Different DNA sequences within this sample yield the same CDR3. The gene calls are TRBV30 and TRBJ2-3; the match to TRBD2 covers 9 bases. This CDR3 comprises 13 residues. Germline V gene data show CDR1 as GTSNPN and CDR2 as SVGIG (reference sequence). The junction had 2 bases not matched to a gene; V was cut back by 7 bases and J by 0 bases. CDR3 protein: CAFLAGSTDTQYF. The CDR3 nucleotides are TGTGCCTTCCTAGCGGGGAGCACAGATACGCAGTATTTT. Full variable domain (remainder filled in from reference TRBV30 and TRBJ2-3): SQTIHQWPATLVQPVGSPLSLECTVEGTSNPNLYWYRQAAGRGLQLLFYSVGIGQISSEVPQNLSASRPQDRQFILSSKKLLLSDSGFYLCAFLAGSTDTQYFGPGTRLTVL.

The rearrangement links TRBV6-5 to TRBJ1-2; TRBD1 agrees at 9 bases. V gave up 4 bases and J gave up 4 bases; unmatched junction bases: 4. Germline V CDR1 and CDR2: MNHEY, SVGAGI. The CDR3 loop spans 14 amino acids. The CDR3 DNA follows: TGTGCCAGCAGTTTGACAGGGGGATTCTATGGCTACACCTTC. This sequence encodes CASSLTGGFYGYTF.

The V call is TRBV20-1, the J call TRBJ2-3, with D unclear. Germline loops: CDR1 DFQATT, CDR2 SNEGSKA (reference sequence). The length of the CDR3 is 10 residues. Trimming removed 5 bases from V and 3 bases from J, with 3 bases in between. The DNA of the CDR3 is TGCAGTGCTGAGACAGATACGCAGTATTTT. It yields the protein CSAETDTQYF.

The V gene is TRBV29-1, the J gene TRBJ1-2; D is unclear. The germline V gene encodes CDR1 SQVTM and CDR2 ANQGSEA. Trimming took 5 bases from V and 4 from J, leaving 14 bases between them. This CDR3 has 13 residues. The CDR3 DNA reads TGCAGCGTTTTTGGGCAGGATCTCTATGGCTACACCTTC. This gives the protein CSVFGQDLYGYTF.

This clone has a handful of counts. The chain carries TRBV18 and TRBJ2-6; D remains ambiguous. This CDR3 is 14 amino acids long. Germline CDR1 is KGHSH and CDR2 is LQKENI. The V end lost 0 bases, the J end lost 2 bases, and 2 bases lay between the germline ends. DNA of the CDR3: TGTGCCAGCTCACCACCCGCTGGGGCCAACGTCCTGACTTTC. This sequence encodes CASSPPAGANVLTF.

Judged by abundance, this clone is medium-sized (0.01 to 0.1%). The V call is TRBV7-2, the J call TRBJ1-1, with D uncertain. The germline V gene encodes CDR1 SGHTA and CDR2 FQGNSA. The V end was cut by 2 bases, the J end by 4 bases, with 14 bases between. This CDR3 comprises 15 residues. The CDR3 DNA reads as TGTGCCAGCAGCTTACTTGGTGCACAGATCACTGAAGCTTTCTTT. Its translation: CASSLLGAQITEAFF.

The V gene is TRBV11-2, the J gene TRBJ1-1, with D maybe TRBD1 (5 bases). Germline CDR1 is SGHAT and CDR2 is FQNNGV. The CDR3 consists of 12 residues. V shed 2 bases and J shed 4 bases, with 5 bases lying between them. The CDR3 DNA is TGTGCCAGCAGCTTAAGGGGCACTGAAGCTTTCTTT. Protein sequence: CASSLRGTEAFF.

This sequence joins TRBV7-9 and TRBJ2-7; 8 bases align to TRBD1. The CDR3 has 14 residues. Looked up from germline, CDR1 is SEHNR and CDR2 is FQNEAQ (reference sequence). Trimming removed 2 bases from V and 6 bases from J; junction bases left unmatched: 6. The CDR3 DNA is TGTGCCAGCAGCTTAACCCAGGGGGCCGGCGAGCAGTACTTC. It specifies CASSLTQGAGEQYF.

The chain uses TRBV13 and TRBJ1-5, with TRBD1 identical over 9 bases. V shed 6 bases, J shed 4 bases, and the junction held 7 bases outside the gene matches. The CDR3 runs 15 residues. Germline V gives CDR1 PRHDT, CDR2 FYEKMQ (reference sequence). CDR3 protein: CASSRGQGGNQPQHF. CDR3 nucleotide sequence: TGTGCCAGCAGTCGGGGACAGGGCGGGAATCAGCCCCAGCATTTT.

This clone was found a few times. The chain carries TRBV2 and TRBJ2-7; 10 bases match TRBD2. This CDR3 is built from 14 residues. Germline CDR1 SNHLY, CDR2 FYNNEI. V gave up 4 bases and J gave up 6 bases; unmatched junction bases: 6. The CDR3 coding sequence is TGTGCCAGCAGTGGAGAGCGGGGGGGCCCCGAGCAGTACTTC. It is translated as CASSGERGGPEQYF.